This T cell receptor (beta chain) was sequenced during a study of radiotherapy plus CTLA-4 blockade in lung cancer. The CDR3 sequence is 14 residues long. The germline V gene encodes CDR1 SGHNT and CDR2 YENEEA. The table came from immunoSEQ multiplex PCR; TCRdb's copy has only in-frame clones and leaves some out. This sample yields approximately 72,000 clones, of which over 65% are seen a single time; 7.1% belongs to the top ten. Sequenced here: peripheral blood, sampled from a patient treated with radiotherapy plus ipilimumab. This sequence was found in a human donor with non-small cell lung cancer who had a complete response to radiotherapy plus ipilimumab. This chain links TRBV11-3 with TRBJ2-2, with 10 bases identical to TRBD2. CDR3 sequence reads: CVTRLAGGTGELFF. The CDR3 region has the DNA TGTGTCACCCGCTTAGCGGGAGGAACCGGGGAGCTGTTTTTT.